The present T cell receptor beta chain was sequenced within a study of T cell repertoires in cytomegalovirus infection. TCRdb reanalysed the reads using MiXCR and keeps one entry per CDR3 protein. The repertoire holds fewer than 900,000 distinct CDR3 sequences, roughly 29% seen once, with 10% to 15% in the top ten. The V end lost 2 bases, the J end lost 4 bases, and 5 bases lay between the germline ends. The CDR3 runs to 12 residues. The germline V gene has CDR1 DFQATT and CDR2 SNEGSKA (reference sequence). This clonotype showed up many times. Antigen unknown. Here the sequenced sample was cultured CD8+ T cells from PBMCs, taken from culture after CMV antigen stimulation. This sequence joins TRBV20-1 and TRBJ1-4; D ambiguous. The TCR sequence derives from a human donor in good health (CMV status not recorded). Some clones in this sample may be carry-over from other donors' samples. The CDR3 bases are TGCAGTGCTAGACAGTTTAATGAAAAACTGTTTTTT. It is translated as CSARQFNEKLFF.